These 21 T cell receptor beta chains originate from one sample sequenced in a study of cytomegalovirus exposure and HLA in healthy donors. PCR amplification relied on 60 Vbeta primers (plus 13 Jbeta primers). Method: immunoSEQ multiplex PCR; TCRdb's copy keeps in-frame clones and lacks some. The sample holds 150,000 to 200,000 clones; over 75% are singletons and the top ten take about 2%. Material for sequencing was PBMCs. The receptors were sampled from a human donor in good health.

V usage is TRBV6-1 and J usage is TRBJ2-7, with D perhaps TRBD1 (5 bases). CDR1 is MNHNS and CDR2 is SASEGT in the germline V gene. V was shortened by 6 bases and J by 2 bases, with 14 bases between the two germline ends. The CDR3 is 14 amino acids. The CDR3, as DNA: TGTGCCAGCAGGGGGCCCTGGGGAACCTACGAGCAGTACTTC. It codes for CASRGPWGTYEQYF.

The chain carries TRBV5-1 and TRBJ2-7, with TRBD1 matching 7 bases. CDR1 is SGHRS, CDR2 YFSETQ, per germline. Trimming cost V 0 bases and J 4 bases; bases outside gene matches: 22. This CDR3 has 20 residues. CDR3 nucleotide sequence: TGCGCCAGCAGCTTGGCCGCGGCAGGGGGTTGGGATCTACGCCCGTACGAGCAGTACTTC. The encoded protein is CASSLAAAGGWDLRPYEQYF.

The CDR3 nucleotides read TGTGCCAGCAGTGTCGTTACGGGGAATGAGCAGTTCTTC. Protein: CASSVVTGNEQFF. This chain connects TRBV6-1 to TRBJ2-1, with a weak D call TRBD2 (5 bases). Trimming pared 4 bases from V and 7 bases from J, leaving 11 bases between. This CDR3 spans 13 amino acids. Germline V gene lookup returns CDR1 MNHNS and CDR2 SASEGT.

As to this clone: One end of the junction fails to match germline, which may point to a read error. The sample holds other DNA sequences that translate to the same CDR3. This sequence joins TRBV6-5 and TRBJ1-2; 8 nucleotides agree with TRBD1. Germline lookup yields CDR1 MNHEY and CDR2 SVGAGI. This CDR3 is built from 15 residues. CDR3 protein: CASSYSVAGGYGYTF. Written as DNA, the CDR3 is TGTGCCAGCAGTTACTCGGTCGCAGGGGGCTATGGCTACACCTTT.

This chain uses TRBV18 with TRBJ1-4, with D uncertain. Germline lookup yields CDR1 KGHSH and CDR2 LQKENI. This CDR3 has 13 amino acids. With 0 bases removed from V and 8 bases from J, the gap between germline ends came to 7 bases. The CDR3 reads CASSPPEEEKLFF. CDR3 DNA sequence: TGTGCCAGCTCACCACCGGAGGAAGAAAAACTGTTTTTT.

This clone was seen just once. The chain is built from TRBV10-1 and TRBJ1-1; 9 bases agree with TRBD1. This CDR3 is 17 amino acids long. Germline V gene data show CDR1 as WNHNN and CDR2 as SYGVQD (reference sequence). V lost 6 bases to trimming and J lost 6 bases; unmatched junction nucleotides: 17. CDR3 nucleotides: TGCGCCAGCAGCCCGGGAAGATCGGGACAGGGAAGACCTGAAGCTTTCTTT. Its translation is CASSPGRSGQGRPEAFF.

This chain joins TRBV4-1 and TRBJ2-7; 8 bases are a match to TRBD2. The trim removed 1 base at V and 2 bases at J, leaving 4 bases unmatched. The germline CDR1 and CDR2 sequences are MGHRA and YSYEKL. The CDR3 covers 15 residues. The CDR3 reads CASSQVHGGAYEQYF. CDR3 coding DNA: TGCGCCAGCAGCCAAGTTCACGGGGGGGCCTACGAGCAGTACTTC.

The chain employs TRBV4-1 and TRBJ2-5, with 7 bases fitting TRBD2. CDR3 length: 16 amino acids. Germline-derived CDR1 and CDR2 are MGHRA and YSYEKL. J lost 3 bases, V lost 4 bases, and 11 bases had no gene match. The CDR3 loop is CASSPTPRTREETQYF. The CDR3 coding sequence is TGCGCCAGCAGCCCCACCCCCAGGACTAGGGAAGAGACCCAGTACTTC.

V usage is TRBV5-8 and J usage is TRBJ1-5; no firm D call. Trimming took off 6 bases at V and 3 bases at J, with 10 bases between the two ends. CDR1 is SGHTS and CDR2 is YDEGEE in the germline V gene. This CDR3 is 13 amino acids long. In DNA form, the CDR3 reads TGTGCCAGCAACAAAAACCTCAATCAGCCCCAGCATTTT. Its translation: CASNKNLNQPQHF.

The chain is built from TRBV7-8 and TRBJ1-1, with TRBD1 identical over 7 bases. The CDR3 contains 14 residues. CDR1 SGHVS and CDR2 FQNEAQ come from the germline V gene. V lost 2 bases to trimming and J lost 11 bases; unmatched junction nucleotides: 11. As DNA, the CDR3 is TGTGCCAGCAGCTTAATACAGGGGTTGGAGAGGGCTTTCTTT. This gives the protein CASSLIQGLERAFF. The full variable domain, its missing parts supplied by reference TRBV7-8 and TRBJ1-1, is GAGVSQSPRYKVAKRGQDVALRCDPISGHVSLFWYQQALGQGPEFLTYFQNEAQLDKSGLPSDRFFAERPEGSVSTLKIQRTQQEDSAVYLCASSLIQGLERAFFGQGTRLTVV.

The genes are TRBV10-1 and TRBJ1-3; D perhaps matches TRBD1 (6 bases). The germline V gene encodes CDR1 WNHNN and CDR2 SYGVQD (reference sequence). V was cut by 3 bases and J by 4 bases, with 10 bases left in between. CDR3 size: 14 residues. CDR3 amino acids: CASSDTGHGNTIYF. The DNA for the CDR3 is TGCGCCAGCAGTGATACAGGGCACGGAAACACCATATATTTT.

The chain joins TRBV5-6 to TRBJ2-7; TRBD2 aligns across 7 bases. The CDR3 is 14 amino acids. Unmatched junction bases numbered 9, after V lost 6 bases and J lost 3 bases. CDR1 is SGHDT and CDR2 is YYEEEE in the germline V gene. CDR3 coding DNA: TGTGCCAGCACCAGAGGGACTACTTTCTACGAGCAGTACTTC. This sequence encodes CASTRGTTFYEQYF.

This chain connects TRBV6-5 to TRBJ1-2; 7 bases are shared with TRBD1. Germline CDR1 and CDR2: MNHEY and SVGAGI. Trimming took 5 bases from V and 6 from J; bases not matched to a gene: 6. The CDR3 covers 13 residues. CDR3 in DNA: TGTGCCAGCAGTCAGGGGGTTGGGGATGGCTACACCTTC. Translation: CASSQGVGDGYTF.

There are a few counts of this clone. This rearrangement joins TRBV11-2 to TRBJ1-1; D is uncertain. This CDR3 region has 14 residues. V lost 2 bases to trimming and J lost 8 bases, with 15 bases between them. Germline V CDR1 and CDR2: SGHAT, FQNNGV. CDR3 nucleotide sequence: TGTGCCAGCAGCTTAAACACCCGGAGGGAAGAAGCTTTCTTT. Translated, it gives CASSLNTRREEAFF.

The chain employs TRBV19 and TRBJ1-1, with TRBD1 matching 10 bases. The V gene end was trimmed by 4 bases and the J gene end by 5 bases; junction bases not matched to a gene: 7. Germline CDR1 LNHDA, CDR2 SQIVND (reference sequence). This CDR3 region has 15 residues. This CDR3 is CASSTPTGGGTEAFF. CDR3 bases: TGTGCCAGTAGTACCCCGACAGGGGGCGGTACTGAAGCTTTCTTT.

The gene calls are TRBV2 and TRBJ2-2, with 11 bases fitting TRBD1. J lost 7 bases, V lost 8 bases, and 15 bases had no gene match. From germline, CDR1 is SNHLY and CDR2 FYNNEI. The CDR3 sequence is 17 residues long. CDR3 sequence reads: CASAPGGQGAAGGELFF. CDR3 nucleotides: TGTGCCAGCGCCCCAGGAGGACAGGGGGCGGCGGGCGGGGAGCTGTTTTTT. Together with reference TRBV2 and TRBJ2-2, the CDR3 gives the full variable domain: EPEVTQTPSHQVTQMGQEVILRCVPISNHLYFYWYRQILGQKVEFLVSFYNNEISEKSEIFDDQFSVERPDGSNFTLKIRSTKLEDSAMYFCASAPGGQGAAGGELFFGEGSRLTVL.

The rearrangement uses TRBV7-2 and TRBJ2-1; possible D gene TRBD2, 5 bases. Germline-derived CDR1 and CDR2 are SGHTA and FQGNSA. The CDR3 is 18 amino acids. The germline V and J ends were trimmed by 2 bases and 4 bases, with 21 bases remaining between them. The DNA of the CDR3 is TGTGCCAGCAGCTTACGCCCCATGGCGGACTCCGAGTACAATGAGCAGTTCTTC. Encoded protein: CASSLRPMADSEYNEQFF.

Of note for this clone: At one boundary the junction diverges from the germline segment, which might be a read error. V is TRBV4-3 and J is TRBJ1-2, with 7 nucleotides matching TRBD1. The CDR3 sequence is 14 residues long. The germline gives CDR1 LGHNA, CDR2 YSLEER. The CDR3: CASSQGTDDYGYTF. The CDR3 DNA reads as TGCGCCAGCAGTCAAGGGACAGATGACTATGGCTACACCTTC.

The chain employs TRBV15 and TRBJ2-7; tentative D call: TRBD2 (5 bases). There are 14 residues in the CDR3. Trimming left V 0 bases short and J 5 bases short, with 11 bases between. The germline CDR1 and CDR2 sequences are LNHNV and YYDKDF (reference sequence). The CDR3 sequence is CATSRDRGSHEQYF. CDR3 bases: TGTGCCACCAGCAGAGACCGGGGTTCCCACGAGCAGTACTTC.

The chain is built from TRBV25-1 and TRBJ1-6; 9 nucleotides match TRBD1. Germline V gene lookup returns CDR1 MGHDK and CDR2 SYGVNS. The V segment lost 4 bases and the J segment 10 bases; nucleotides outside the gene matches: 8. The CDR3 is made up of 15 amino acids. The CDR3 sequence: CASSVTGTGQSPLHF. The CDR3, as DNA: TGTGCCAGCAGTGTTACCGGGACAGGGCAATCACCCCTCCACTTT.

V gene TRBV6-5 combines with J gene TRBJ1-6; no clear D gene. The CDR3 length is 14 residues. Deletions cut 4 bases from V and 6 bases from J, with 10 bases between. From germline, CDR1 is MNHEY and CDR2 SVGAGI. The CDR3 here is CASSSVGINSPLHF. CDR3 DNA sequence: TGTGCCAGCAGTTCCGTCGGGATTAATTCACCCCTCCACTTT.